This section outlines one TCR beta chain sequence together with its context. This clonotype came up a few times. The specificity of this receptor is unknown. Per-base quality was not reported, and no clone a single base away is much larger than it. The TCR beta CDR3 regions were amplified from RNA transcripts. For the first round of RT-PCR on the TCR CDR3, the HTBI primer set was used together with the Qiagen OneStep RT-PCR kit. Libraries were constructed in a second round of multiplex PCR, after which size selection and purification were performed. The libraries were sequenced on an Illumina HiSeq2000 using paired-end 100 bp reads. Per the original workflow: SOAPnuke was used to process the raw data, removing reads that contained adapters or uncalled bases, had a mean Phred below 15, or lacked an exact match to the constant primer or identifier. COPE v1.2.5 was used to merge high-quality paired reads, and clonotypes were defined as unique nucleotide sequences. MiTCR v1.1 was used to align clonotypes to the IMGT TRBV, TRBD and TRBJ reference segments. Analysis was restricted to V-J combinations with a frequency above 0.0001, which covered roughly 99% of repertoires. A TCS score was defined as the ratio of F50 (clonal expansion) to E x V (chaos), with BLOSUM62-based TCRdist applied between CDR3 peptides within each V-J. Welch's t-statistics and random forest reduced around 550 V-J features to 10 to 15, which were used in a naive Bayes classifier (R e1071). TCRdb itself trimmed the public reads at Q25 with fastp, ran MiXCR and retained productive beta chains. Entries that share a CDR3 protein sequence are merged under the most common genes and DNA. These V and J calls are TCRdb output, not the study's own analysis. The sample contains 500,000 to 650,000 distinct CDR3 sequences, just under 20% of them found a single time. Together, the top ten hold less than 55% of the sample.

Ophthalmopathy patients had moderately to severely active disease, with a Clinical Activity Score of 3 or more, a NOSPECS grade of 4 or more, and a disease duration of less than 3 months. Patients with uncontrolled infections, other autoimmune diseases, pregnancy or lactation were excluded. Diagnoses were based on clinical symptoms, serum thyroxine and TRAb, thyroid ultrasound and orbital computed tomography. PBMCs were isolated from 7.5 to 10 ml of fresh peripheral blood by Ficoll-Paque density gradient centrifugation. Total RNA was extracted using Trizol reagent, and RNA quality was assessed on an Agilent 2100 Bioanalyzer. This specimen comes from a study of T cells in Graves' hyperthyroidism and ophthalmopathy (dated by TCRdb to between 2018 and 2020). Context from the whole study: Peripheral blood samples were taken at initial diagnosis, before any treatment was given. TCR V-J signatures able to tell the groups apart were searched for in a discovery cohort of around 95 patients, of whom 40 to 45 had Graves' ophthalmopathy and 55 to 65 had stable Graves' hyperthyroidism. Prospective prediction of ophthalmopathy was tested in an independent validation cohort consisting of 18 to 20 hyperthyroidism patients and more than 15 patients who later progressed to ophthalmopathy. The roughly 90 discovery patients were divided at random into training and test sets in a 7:3 ratio. The study also compared thyroid tissue and blood T-cell repertoires from more than five Graves' hyperthyroidism patients. Following sampling, methimazole starting at 30 mg daily was given to hyperthyroidism patients, and high-dose intravenous methylprednisolone was given to ophthalmopathy patients. TCR Vbeta CDR3 sequencing of 130 to 150 peripheral blood samples (43 ophthalmopathy, approximately 80 hyperthyroidism and 17 progressor patients) is reported in the paper. Overall results and qualifications from the work: A 13 V-J signature model separated ophthalmopathy from stable hyperthyroidism, with nearly 90% sensitivity and about 81% specificity in cross-validation and 80%/75% in testing. In validation, the model predicted progression to ophthalmopathy a median of around six months before onset, with approximately 71% sensitivity and just under 75% specificity. Most expanded thyroid clonotypes (frequency above 0.001) were also detected in blood, suggesting blood repertoires may reflect thyroid immune responses. No statistical method was used to fix the sample size in advance, and group allocation was not hidden from the investigators.

At the junction V is shortened by 3 bases and J by 5 bases; bases outside the gene matches: 7. Taken from the germline V gene, the CDR1 and CDR2 loops are KGHSH and LQKENI. Its CDR3 holds 16 amino acids, cysteine through phenylalanine. The retained sequence is limited to the CDR3, 48 bases, with the frame set at the first base. Sequenced input: blood. The rearrangement joined TRBV18 to TRBJ1-5, with 10 central nucleotides matching TRBD1. This receptor was identified in a man in his forties with Graves' ophthalmopathy. Read as DNA, the sequence is TGTGCCAGCTCACCCCCCGGGACAGGGGTCGATCAGCCCCAGCATTTT. Translated, this gives CASSPPGTGVDQPQHF.